The rows below give T cell receptor beta chains drawn from one sample of a study of blood T cells in healthy people across ages. In TCRdb, the 5' RACE reads were re-called with MiXCR into one record per CDR3 protein. The repertoire holds about 800,000 distinct CDR3 sequences, with around a quarter as singletons. Separately, the same data were catalogued under a study of T cells of mothers and their children.

The sample comprised blood. The receptors originated from a boy aged 5-17 years in good health. Both conserved end residues are part of each CDR3. The order of the fields is V gene, clone size, D gene, CDR3 length, J gene, CDR3 DNA, CDR3 protein. D genes are given only for firm matches. A row's size may be missing; if present it is once, few, many or a size class.

V gene: TRBV28
clone size: NA
D gene: TRBD1
CDR3 length: 15
J gene: TRBJ1-5
CDR3 DNA: TGTGCCAGCAGTTTTCCCGAGGACAGGGCTCAGCCCCAGCATTTT
CDR3 protein: CASSFPEDRAQPQHF

V gene: TRBV2
clone size: NA
D gene: NA
CDR3 length: 13
J gene: TRBJ1-1
CDR3 DNA: TGTGCCAGCAGGGGCCTCACTAACACTGAAGCTTTCTTT
CDR3 protein: CASRGLTNTEAFF

V gene: TRBV20-1
clone size: NA
D gene: NA
CDR3 length: 14
J gene: TRBJ1-2
CDR3 DNA: TGCAGTGCTAGAGGAACAAGAGCTAACTATGGCTACACCTTC
CDR3 protein: CSARGTRANYGYTF

V gene: TRBV7-3
clone size: NA
D gene: NA
CDR3 length: 15
J gene: TRBJ1-2
CDR3 DNA: TGTGCCAGCAGCACGTCCGGGGCCGTAGACTATGGCTACACCTTC
CDR3 protein: CASSTSGAVDYGYTF

V gene: TRBV15
clone size: NA
D gene: NA
CDR3 length: 13
J gene: TRBJ2-5
CDR3 DNA: TGTGCCACCAGCAGAAGGCAACTAGAGACCCAGTACTTC
CDR3 protein: CATSRRQLETQYF

V gene: TRBV12-3/TRBV12-4
clone size: few
D gene: NA
CDR3 length: 15
J gene: TRBJ1-3
CDR3 DNA: TGTGCCAGCAGTTTAGCAGTGGCGGATGGAAACACCATATATTTT
CDR3 protein: CASSLAVADGNTIYF

V gene: TRBV4-3
clone size: few
D gene: TRBD1
CDR3 length: 17
J gene: TRBJ2-3
CDR3 DNA: TGCGCCAGCAGCCAAGTAGGCGGACAGGGGAGCACAGATACGCAGTATTTT
CDR3 protein: CASSQVGGQGSTDTQYF

V gene: TRBV28
clone size: few
D gene: TRBD1
CDR3 length: 16
J gene: TRBJ2-4
CDR3 DNA: TGTGCCAGCAGTATACCAGGGGGTTTAGCCAAAAACATTCAGTACTTC
CDR3 protein: CASSIPGGLAKNIQYF

V gene: TRBV18
clone size: few
D gene: TRBD1
CDR3 length: 14
J gene: TRBJ2-7
CDR3 DNA: TGTGCCAGCTCACCTCGGACAGGGGCACACGAGCAGTACTTC
CDR3 protein: CASSPRTGAHEQYF

V gene: TRBV7-9
clone size: NA
D gene: TRBD2
CDR3 length: 16
J gene: TRBJ2-2
CDR3 DNA: TGTGCCAGCAGCTTATTCACTAGCGGGGACACCGGGGAGCTGTTTTTT
CDR3 protein: CASSLFTSGDTGELFF

V gene: TRBV2
clone size: few
D gene: TRBD2
CDR3 length: 14
J gene: TRBJ2-1
CDR3 DNA: TGTGCCAGCAGAGCTAGCGGCGACGGTAATGAGCAGTTCTTC
CDR3 protein: CASRASGDGNEQFF

V gene: TRBV12-3/TRBV12-4
clone size: NA
D gene: TRBD2
CDR3 length: 18
J gene: TRBJ2-3
CDR3 DNA: TGTGCCAGCAGCCCGGACAGGCTGGCTAGCGGGAGTATGAATACGCAGTATTTT
CDR3 protein: CASSPDRLASGSMNTQYF

V gene: TRBV4-1
clone size: few
D gene: TRBD1
CDR3 length: 16
J gene: TRBJ2-5
CDR3 DNA: TGCGCCAGCAGCCAATCAACGACAGGGCTTGGAGAGACCCAGTACTTC
CDR3 protein: CASSQSTTGLGETQYF

V gene: TRBV5-6
clone size: few
D gene: TRBD2
CDR3 length: 14
J gene: TRBJ2-1
CDR3 DNA: TGTGCCAGCACCGGGGCGGGAGGATACAATGAGCAGTTCTTC
CDR3 protein: CASTGAGGYNEQFF

V gene: TRBV5-5
clone size: NA
D gene: NA
CDR3 length: 14
J gene: TRBJ1-6
CDR3 DNA: TGTGCCAGCAGCCCGCCCGGGGAATGGTCACCCCTCCACTTT
CDR3 protein: CASSPPGEWSPLHF

V gene: TRBV10-3
clone size: once
D gene: TRBD2
CDR3 length: 14
J gene: TRBJ2-5
CDR3 DNA: TGTGCCATCAGTGGGCGGGAGGGGAAAGAGACCCAGTACTTC
CDR3 protein: CAISGREGKETQYF

V gene: TRBV7-3
clone size: NA
D gene: NA
CDR3 length: 13
J gene: TRBJ1-1
CDR3 DNA: TGTGCCAGCAGCGAACAGGGTATAACTGAAGCTTTCTTT
CDR3 protein: CASSEQGITEAFF

V gene: TRBV6-2/TRBV6-3
clone size: NA
D gene: NA
CDR3 length: 11
J gene: TRBJ2-7
CDR3 DNA: TGTGCCAGCAGCCACGACAGCGAGCAGTACTTC
CDR3 protein: CASSHDSEQYF

V gene: TRBV29-1
clone size: few
D gene: NA
CDR3 length: 12
J gene: TRBJ1-2
CDR3 DNA: TGCAGCGTTGAACGGACGAACTATGGCTACACCTTC
CDR3 protein: CSVERTNYGYTF

V gene: TRBV27
clone size: few
D gene: NA
CDR3 length: 14
J gene: TRBJ2-5
CDR3 DNA: TGTGCCAGCAGTCACACCGGGACGCTGGAGACCCAGTACTTC
CDR3 protein: CASSHTGTLETQYF

V gene: TRBV7-8
clone size: few
D gene: TRBD2
CDR3 length: 16
J gene: TRBJ2-7
CDR3 DNA: TGTGCCAGCAGCTTAGGTGGGACTAGCGGAGCCTACGAGCAGTACTTC
CDR3 protein: CASSLGGTSGAYEQYF

V gene: TRBV19
clone size: few
D gene: NA
CDR3 length: 13
J gene: TRBJ2-1
CDR3 DNA: TGTGCCAGTAGTATAGCGGGGGACAGACAGCAGTTCTTC
CDR3 protein: CASSIAGDRQQFF

V gene: TRBV7-2
clone size: NA
D gene: NA
CDR3 length: 12
J gene: TRBJ1-2
CDR3 DNA: TGTGCCGGCAGCTTATCCTCCTATGGCTACACCTTC
CDR3 protein: CAGSLSSYGYTF

V gene: TRBV10-3
clone size: NA
D gene: NA
CDR3 length: 13
J gene: TRBJ1-2
CDR3 DNA: TGTGCCATCAGCAGCCGGGAAGACTATGGCTACACCTTC
CDR3 protein: CAISSREDYGYTF

V gene: TRBV7-9
clone size: NA
D gene: NA
CDR3 length: 15
J gene: TRBJ2-3
CDR3 DNA: TGTGCCAGCAGCTTAAAATGGGGGGCCACAGATACGCAGTATTTT
CDR3 protein: CASSLKWGATDTQYF

V gene: TRBV29-1
clone size: NA
D gene: NA
CDR3 length: 13
J gene: TRBJ2-5
CDR3 DNA: TGCAGCGTGGGACCGACAGATCAAGAGACCCAGTACTTC
CDR3 protein: CSVGPTDQETQYF

V gene: TRBV6-2/TRBV6-3
clone size: NA
D gene: NA
CDR3 length: 14
J gene: TRBJ2-2
CDR3 DNA: TGTGCCAGCAGTTACTCGAGTACCGCGCCTGAGCTGTTTTTT
CDR3 protein: CASSYSSTAPELFF

V gene: TRBV20-1
clone size: NA
D gene: TRBD1
CDR3 length: 15
J gene: TRBJ2-3
CDR3 DNA: TGCAGTGCCCCACCCGGACAGGGGAGCACAGATACGCAGTATTTT
CDR3 protein: CSAPPGQGSTDTQYF

V gene: TRBV14
clone size: NA
D gene: NA
CDR3 length: 15
J gene: TRBJ2-7
CDR3 DNA: TGTGCCAGCAGCCGGATCAGGGACGCTCACTACGAGCAGTACTTC
CDR3 protein: CASSRIRDAHYEQYF